One and the same sample provided the 32 T cell receptor beta chains below, sequenced in a study of T cells of healthy individuals. TCRdb processed the 5' RACE reads anew with MiXCR; each CDR3 protein has one entry. The sample lists tens of thousands of distinct CDR3 sequences, around 15% occurring once. The receptors come from a human donor in good health.

This clonotype occurred a few times. This chain uses TRBV20-1 with TRBJ2-5; D gene ambiguous. The CDR3 is made up of 11 amino acids. The germline V and J ends were trimmed by 8 bases and 5 bases, with 12 bases remaining between them. Germline V gene sequence: CDR1 DFQATT, CDR2 SNEGSKA (reference sequence). The CDR3 region is CSPVFRETQYF. The CDR3 bases are TGCAGTCCCGTCTTCCGGGAGACCCAGTACTTC.

This clonotype showed up many times. The gene calls are TRBV20-1 and TRBJ2-3, with D unresolved. The germline CDR1 and CDR2 sequences are DFQATT and SNEGSKA (reference sequence). CDR3 length: 15 amino acids. Deletions cut 7 bases from V and 6 bases from J, with 23 bases between. CDR3 region: CSVTVDLGIYDTQYF. In DNA, the CDR3 is TGCAGTGTTACTGTCGATCTAGGGATTTACGATACGCAGTATTTT.

The gene calls are TRBV4-2 and TRBJ2-2; D is ambiguous. Between the trimmed V and J ends, which lost 0 bases and 6 bases, there was a span of 5 bases. From germline, CDR1 is LGHNA and CDR2 YNFKEQ. This CDR3 region has 13 residues. CDR3 loop: CASSQDTPGELFF. CDR3 sequence (DNA): TGTGCCAGCAGCCAAGATACCCCCGGGGAGCTGTTTTTT.

This clonotype occurred a few times. The rearrangement uses TRBV11-2 and TRBJ2-7; no reliable D call. V dropped 0 bases and J dropped 3 bases, with 9 bases sitting between them. The CDR3 sequence is 14 residues long. Germline V CDR1 and CDR2: SGHAT, FQNNGV. The CDR3 loop is CASSLDPLNYEQYF. The CDR3 nucleotides read TGTGCCAGCAGCTTAGATCCCCTTAACTACGAGCAGTACTTC.

In its sample, this clonotype was seen a few times. The V call is TRBV5-4, the J call TRBJ1-4; 8 nucleotides line up with TRBD1. Trimming removed 2 bases from V and 13 bases from J; junction bases left unmatched: 7. This CDR3 spans 13 amino acids. Germline CDR1 SGHNT, CDR2 YYREEE (reference sequence). The CDR3 coding sequence is TGTGCCAGCAGCTTTGGACAGGGCGAGGGACTGTTTTTT. Protein sequence: CASSFGQGEGLFF.

Worth noting for this clonotype: This clone may be a read error of a much larger clone one base away. The genes are TRBV6-6 and TRBJ1-1; perhaps TRBD1 as D (6 bases). Per the germline V gene, CDR1 is MNHNY and CDR2 is SVGAGI (reference sequence). Between the trimmed V and J ends, which lost 6 bases and 2 bases, there was a span of 16 bases. This CDR3 region has 15 residues. Written as DNA, the CDR3 is TGTGCCAGCAGCCGTCGGACAGCTATAAACACTGAAGCTTTCTTT. Its translation: CASSRRTAINTEAFF.

This clonotype was recorded at least ten times. The chain links TRBV13 to TRBJ2-3; D call uncertain. This CDR3 has 12 amino acids. Germline V gene lookup returns CDR1 PRHDT and CDR2 FYEKMQ (reference sequence). V shed 4 bases and J shed 2 bases, with 4 bases lying between them. The CDR3 is CASSSTTDTQYF. The CDR3 DNA follows: TGTGCCAGCAGCTCAACCACAGATACGCAGTATTTT.

In its sample, this clonotype was seen many times. The rearrangement links TRBV6-5 to TRBJ2-3; the match to TRBD2 covers 11 bases. The V segment lost 0 bases and the J segment 1 base; nucleotides outside the gene matches: 12. CDR1 and CDR2 (germline): MNHEY, SVGAGI. The length of the CDR3 is 20 residues. CDR3 amino acids: CASSYSASGGTLGGTDTQYF. In DNA form, the CDR3 reads TGTGCCAGCAGTTACTCAGCTAGCGGGGGGACCCTAGGGGGCACAGATACGCAGTATTTT.

This clonotype was recorded many times. V and J are TRBV5-1 and TRBJ2-3, with D possibly TRBD2 on 6 matching bases. Trimming took off 4 bases at V and 0 bases at J, with 12 bases between the two ends. Germline V lookup: CDR1 SGHRS, CDR2 YFSETQ. The CDR3 extends over 15 amino acids. CDR3 protein: CASSAGTLSTDTQYF. CDR3 bases: TGCGCCAGCAGCGCAGGGACTCTAAGCACAGATACGCAGTATTTT.

This clonotype was seen a few times. The chain is built from TRBV5-1 and TRBJ2-5, with D hard to call. With 1 base removed from V and 2 bases from J, the gap between germline ends came to 6 bases. Germline V gene sequence: CDR1 SGHRS, CDR2 YFSETQ. This CDR3 comprises 13 residues. Written as DNA, the CDR3 is TGCGCCAGCAGCTTGAACGGACAAGAGACCCAGTACTTC. This codes for CASSLNGQETQYF.

The J gene is TRBJ2-7, the V gene TRBV5-1; D gene uncertain. With 4 bases removed from V and 4 bases from J, the gap between germline ends came to 6 bases. The CDR3 length is 11 residues. CDR1 and CDR2 (germline): SGHRS, YFSETQ. The CDR3 DNA follows: TGCGCCAGCAGCCGGATTTACGAGCAGTACTTC. The encoded protein is CASSRIYEQYF.

J is TRBJ2-7 and V is TRBV12-3 or TRBV12-4; 10 positions agree with TRBD1. The CDR3 is 14 amino acids. The trim removed 1 base at V and 4 bases at J, leaving 1 base unmatched. The CDR3 sequence is CASSLGDRGYEQYF. The CDR3 DNA reads TGTGCCAGCAGTTTAGGGGACAGGGGTTACGAGCAGTACTTC.

At least ten counts were recorded for this clonotype. The J gene is TRBJ1-5, the V gene TRBV29-1; D unclear. This CDR3 spans 14 amino acids. The germline V gene encodes CDR1 SQVTM and CDR2 ANQGSEA. V lost 0 bases to trimming and J lost 7 bases, with 13 bases between them. CDR3 coding DNA: TGCAGCGTTGAAGATCCGGATGGAGGCCAGCCCCAGCATTTT. Its protein product is CSVEDPDGGQPQHF.

The chain couples TRBV5-1 to TRBJ2-7; 9 nucleotides agree with TRBD2. Germline-derived CDR1 and CDR2 are SGHRS and YFSETQ. Germline trimming cut 5 bases from V and 4 bases from J; bases unmatched to any gene: 7. This CDR3 has 14 residues. CDR3 bases: TGCGCCAGCAGACGGATTAGCGGGGGATACGAGCAGTACTTC. It codes for CASRRISGGYEQYF.

The chain links TRBV20-1 to TRBJ2-1, with unresolved D. The V end lost 5 bases, the J end lost 7 bases, and 15 bases lay between the germline ends. The CDR3 consists of 13 residues. Germline loops: CDR1 DFQATT, CDR2 SNEGSKA (reference sequence). The CDR3 protein is CSALLTATNEQFF. In DNA form, the CDR3 reads TGCAGTGCTCTCCTTACCGCGACTAATGAGCAGTTCTTC.

This chain links TRBV7-2 with TRBJ1-1, with unresolved D. This CDR3 contains 15 residues. V was shortened by 0 bases and J by 11 bases, with 19 bases between the two germline ends. From germline, CDR1 is SGHTA and CDR2 FQGNSA. The DNA of the CDR3 is TGTGCCAGCAGCTTAGCCCGGAACGGCGGGTGGGTGGCTTTCTTT. Residues: CASSLARNGGWVAFF.

The rearrangement uses TRBV15 and TRBJ1-2, with D possibly TRBD1 on 6 matching bases. The CDR3 totals 13 residues. The V end lost 0 bases, the J end lost 8 bases, and 10 bases lay between the germline ends. Germline CDR1 is LNHNV and CDR2 is YYDKDF (reference sequence). CDR3 sequence: CATSREEGDGYTF. CDR3 bases: TGTGCCACCAGCAGAGAGGAGGGGGACGGCTACACCTTC.

This clonotype has at least ten counts. The V gene is TRBV2, the J gene TRBJ2-3, with D unresolved. CDR1 is SNHLY and CDR2 is FYNNEI in the germline V gene. The CDR3 runs to 13 residues. Trimming shortened V by 4 bases and J by 5 bases, and 10 bases separated the two germline ends. The CDR3 here is CASSVRYRDTQYF. CDR3 coding DNA: TGTGCCAGCAGTGTAAGATATCGAGATACGCAGTATTTT.

This clonotype appeared many times. This chain connects TRBV27 to TRBJ1-2; 8 bases are shared with TRBD1. Germline V lookup: CDR1 MNHEY, CDR2 SMNVEV (reference sequence). This CDR3 has 15 amino acids. V dropped 5 bases and J dropped 5; count of bases not matched to a gene: 10. The CDR3 loop is CASSLTKGQGYGYTF. The DNA of the CDR3 is TGTGCCAGCAGTCTTACTAAAGGACAGGGATATGGCTACACCTTC.

This clonotype was counted many times. V usage is TRBV29-1 and J usage is TRBJ2-7; D could derive from TRBD1 or TRBD2 (5 bases each). From germline, CDR1 is SQVTM and CDR2 ANQGSEA. The CDR3 is made up of 11 amino acids. With 0 bases removed from V and 6 bases from J, the gap between germline ends came to 6 bases. The CDR3 DNA sequence: TGCAGCGTTGAAGATGGGGGCGAGCAGTACTTC. Translation gives CSVEDGGEQYF.

This clonotype appeared many times. The V call is TRBV6-4, the J call TRBJ2-1; TRBD2 agrees at 11 bases. Per germline, CDR1 MRHNA and CDR2 SNTAGT. The V segment lost 5 bases and the J segment 10 bases; nucleotides outside the gene matches: 4. The CDR3 length is 13 residues. CDR3 sequence: CASSSSGGLEQFF. The DNA of the CDR3 is TGTGCCAGCAGTTCTAGCGGGGGGTTAGAGCAGTTCTTC.

This sequence joins TRBV3-1 and TRBJ2-7; weak D call: TRBD1 (6 bases). V lost 4 bases and J 2 bases, leaving 9 bases between the germline ends. This CDR3 comprises 13 residues. Germline V gene sequence: CDR1 LGHDT, CDR2 YNNKEL (reference sequence). The CDR3 is CASSPRGPYEQYF. CDR3 DNA: TGTGCCAGCAGCCCCAGGGGTCCCTACGAGCAGTACTTC.

This chain links TRBV7-9 with TRBJ1-6; a weak D match, TRBD1 (5 bases). The CDR3 totals 13 residues. Trimming removed 0 bases at V and 10 bases at J, with 7 bases between. CDR1 SEHNR and CDR2 FQNEAQ come from the germline V gene (reference sequence). The CDR3 loop reads CASSLAGVSPLHF. CDR3 DNA: TGTGCCAGCAGCTTAGCGGGGGTATCACCCCTCCACTTT.

The rearrangement joins TRBV5-1 to TRBJ2-1; 11 bases map to TRBD1. CDR1 is SGHRS and CDR2 is YFSETQ in the germline V gene. Trimming at V came to 0 bases and at J to 8 bases, leaving 7 bases not matched to a gene. The CDR3 covers 16 residues. This CDR3 reads CASSLGGTGGFDEQFF. The CDR3 region has the DNA TGCGCCAGCAGCTTGGGGGGGACAGGGGGTTTCGATGAGCAGTTCTTC.

In this sample, this clonotype turned up a few times. V gene TRBV6-2 or TRBV6-3 combines with J gene TRBJ2-1; 16 bases map to TRBD2. The germline CDR1 and CDR2 sequences are MNHEY and SVGEGT. The CDR3 is 16 amino acids. Losses at the gene ends were 6 bases for V and 9 bases for J; bases not matched to a gene: 8. The CDR3 bases are TGTGCCAGCAGGCCGGGACTAGCGGGAGGGCGGGGTGAGCAGTTCTTC. It yields the protein CASRPGLAGGRGEQFF.

This clonotype came up a few times. This CDR3 is CAIKANTEAFF. The CDR3 DNA is TGTGCCATCAAGGCTAACACTGAAGCTTTCTTT. The chain recombines TRBV10-3 with TRBJ1-1; D gene unclear. In germline, CDR1 is ENHRY, CDR2 SYGVKD. The CDR3 runs to 11 residues. With 7 bases removed from V and 2 bases from J, the gap between germline ends came to 5 bases.

The chain employs TRBV7-2 and TRBJ2-7; D is undetermined. The V gene lost 1 base and the J gene lost 2 bases, with 9 bases spanning the gap. Per germline, CDR1 SGHTA and CDR2 FQGNSA. CDR3 size: 14 residues. CDR3 protein: CASSLVRSTYEQYF. DNA for the CDR3: TGTGCCAGCAGCTTAGTGCGGAGTACCTACGAGCAGTACTTC.

This clonotype has ten or more counts. The genes are TRBV4-3 and TRBJ2-1; 9 bases agree with TRBD2. CDR3 size: 17 residues. The germline gives CDR1 LGHNA, CDR2 YSLEER. J was trimmed by 2 bases and V by 0 bases; bases with no gene match: 5. The CDR3 sequence is CASSQEAGGRAYNEQFF. The CDR3, as DNA: TGCGCCAGCAGCCAAGAAGCAGGCGGGAGGGCCTACAATGAGCAGTTCTTC.

Many counts were recorded for this clonotype. The V and J genes are TRBV29-1 and TRBJ2-7, with TRBD2 identical over 13 bases. The CDR3 spans 14 residues. V lost 5 bases, J lost 7 bases, and 8 bases stayed unmatched. Germline loops: CDR1 SQVTM, CDR2 ANQGSEA. CDR3 nucleotide sequence: TGCAGCGTTCACGGACTAGCGGGAGTTTCTGAGCAGTACTTC. It is translated as CSVHGLAGVSEQYF.

The V gene is TRBV3-1, the J gene TRBJ1-5; D not certain. Trimming pared 4 bases from V and 3 bases from J, leaving 13 bases between. CDR3 size: 15 residues. Per the germline V gene, CDR1 is LGHDT and CDR2 is YNNKEL (reference sequence). CDR3 sequence (DNA): TGTGCCAGCAGCCCCTCCCCCCCCGCCAATCAGCCCCAGCATTTT. Translating gives CASSPSPPANQPQHF.

The gene calls are TRBV29-1 and TRBJ2-2; D gene unclear. The CDR3 spans 13 residues. V was clipped by 4 bases and J by 3 bases, with 9 bases between them. Per germline, CDR1 SQVTM and CDR2 ANQGSEA. The CDR3 reads CSVVGLYTGELFF. The CDR3 DNA is TGCAGCGTTGTAGGGCTATACACCGGGGAGCTGTTTTTT.

Many counts were recorded for this clonotype. The CDR3 region is CASSPSRGGTNQPQHF. The CDR3 nucleotides read TGTGCCAGCAGCCCTTCGCGAGGGGGCACCAATCAGCCCCAGCATTTT. The chain carries TRBV6-6 and TRBJ1-5; 7 bases match TRBD1. There are 16 residues in the CDR3. Germline V lookup: CDR1 MNHNY, CDR2 SVGAGI (reference sequence). Losses at the gene ends were 6 bases for V and 3 bases for J; bases not matched to a gene: 11.